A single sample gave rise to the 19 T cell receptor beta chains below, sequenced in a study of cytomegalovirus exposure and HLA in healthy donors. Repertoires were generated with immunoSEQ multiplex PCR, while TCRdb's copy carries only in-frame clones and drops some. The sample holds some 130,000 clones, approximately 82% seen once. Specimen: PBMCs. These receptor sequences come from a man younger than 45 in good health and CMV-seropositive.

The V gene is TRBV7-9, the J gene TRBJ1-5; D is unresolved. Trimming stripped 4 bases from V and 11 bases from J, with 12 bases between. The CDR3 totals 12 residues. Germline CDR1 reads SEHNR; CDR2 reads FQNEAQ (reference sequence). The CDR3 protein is CASSSISVAQHF. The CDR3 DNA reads TGTGCCAGCAGCTCAATATCAGTGGCCCAGCATTTT.

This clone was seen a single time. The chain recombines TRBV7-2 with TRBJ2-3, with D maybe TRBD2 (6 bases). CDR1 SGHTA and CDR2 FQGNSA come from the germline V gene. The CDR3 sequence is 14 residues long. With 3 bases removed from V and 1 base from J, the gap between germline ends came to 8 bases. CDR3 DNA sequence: TGTGCCAGCAGCTTCCCGGGGGGCACAGATACGCAGTATTTT. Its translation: CASSFPGGTDTQYF.

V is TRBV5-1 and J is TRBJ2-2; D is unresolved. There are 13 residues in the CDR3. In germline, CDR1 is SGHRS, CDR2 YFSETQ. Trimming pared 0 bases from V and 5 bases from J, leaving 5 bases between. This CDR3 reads CASSLARTGELFF. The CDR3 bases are TGCGCCAGCAGCTTGGCGAGGACCGGGGAGCTGTTTTTT.

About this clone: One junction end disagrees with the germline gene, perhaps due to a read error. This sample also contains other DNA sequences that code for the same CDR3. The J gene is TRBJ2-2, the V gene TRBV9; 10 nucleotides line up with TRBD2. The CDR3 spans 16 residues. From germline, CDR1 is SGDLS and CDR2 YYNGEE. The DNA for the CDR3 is TGTGCCAGCAGCGCCAGCGGGGGGGCGAAGACCGGGGAGCTGTTTTTT. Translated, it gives CASSASGGAKTGELFF.

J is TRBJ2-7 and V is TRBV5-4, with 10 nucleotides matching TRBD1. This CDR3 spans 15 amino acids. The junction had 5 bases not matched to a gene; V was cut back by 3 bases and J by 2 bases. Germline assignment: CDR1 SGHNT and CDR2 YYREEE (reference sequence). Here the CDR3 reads CASSSPGQGTYEQYF. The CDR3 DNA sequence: TGTGCCAGCAGCTCTCCGGGACAGGGGACCTACGAGCAGTACTTC.

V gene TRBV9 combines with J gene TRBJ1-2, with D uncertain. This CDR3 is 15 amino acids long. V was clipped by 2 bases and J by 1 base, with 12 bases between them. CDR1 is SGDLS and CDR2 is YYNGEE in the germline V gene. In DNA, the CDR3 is TGTGCCAGCAGCGTCCAGCCAGGTGATAACTATGGCTACACCTTC. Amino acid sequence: CASSVQPGDNYGYTF.

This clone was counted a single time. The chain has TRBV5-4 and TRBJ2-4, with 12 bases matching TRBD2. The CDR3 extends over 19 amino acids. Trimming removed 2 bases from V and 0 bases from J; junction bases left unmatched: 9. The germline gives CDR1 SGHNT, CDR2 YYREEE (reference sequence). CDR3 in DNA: TGTGCCAGCAGCTTCAGACTAGCGGGGGTCCCGCTAGCCAAAAACATTCAGTACTTC. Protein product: CASSFRLAGVPLAKNIQYF.

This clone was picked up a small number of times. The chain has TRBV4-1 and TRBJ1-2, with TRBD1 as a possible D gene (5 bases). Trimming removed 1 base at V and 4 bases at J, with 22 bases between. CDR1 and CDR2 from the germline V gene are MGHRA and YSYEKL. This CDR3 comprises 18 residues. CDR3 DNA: TGCGCCAGCAGCCAAGCCCTGTTGGGAAGGGGTAAGAGCTATGGCTACACCTTC. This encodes CASSQALLGRGKSYGYTF.

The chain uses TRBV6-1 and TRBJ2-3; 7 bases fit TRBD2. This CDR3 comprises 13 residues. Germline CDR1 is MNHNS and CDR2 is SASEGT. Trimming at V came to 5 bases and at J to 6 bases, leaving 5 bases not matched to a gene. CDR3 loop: CASSREGWDTQYF. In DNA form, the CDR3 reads TGTGCCAGCAGTAGGGAGGGGTGGGATACGCAGTATTTT.

The CDR3 sequence is CASSSGTVSSTDTQYF. CDR3 in DNA: TGTGCCAGCAGTTCCGGGACTGTCTCTAGCACAGATACGCAGTATTTT. The V call is TRBV6-6, the J call TRBJ2-3, with D maybe TRBD2 (6 bases). Germline lookup yields CDR1 MNHNY and CDR2 SVGAGI (reference sequence). The CDR3 is 16 residues long. V was cut by 4 bases and J by 0 bases, with 14 bases left in between.

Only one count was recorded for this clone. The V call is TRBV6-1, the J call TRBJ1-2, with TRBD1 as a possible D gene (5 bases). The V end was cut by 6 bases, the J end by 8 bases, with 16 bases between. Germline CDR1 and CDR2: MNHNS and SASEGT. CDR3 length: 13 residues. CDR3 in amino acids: CASRLVPQGGYTF. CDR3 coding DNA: TGTGCCAGCAGGCTGGTGCCGCAGGGAGGCTACACCTTC.

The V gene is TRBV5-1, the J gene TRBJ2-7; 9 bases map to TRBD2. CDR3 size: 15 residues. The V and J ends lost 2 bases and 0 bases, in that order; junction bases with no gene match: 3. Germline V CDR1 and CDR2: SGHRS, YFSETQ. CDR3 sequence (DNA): TGCGCCAGCAGCTTCACTAGCGGGTCCTCCTACGAGCAGTACTTC. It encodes CASSFTSGSSYEQYF.

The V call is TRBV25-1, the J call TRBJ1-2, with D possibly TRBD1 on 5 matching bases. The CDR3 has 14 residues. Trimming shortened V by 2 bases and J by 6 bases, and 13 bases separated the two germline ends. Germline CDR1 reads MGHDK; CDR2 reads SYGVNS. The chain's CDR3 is CASSEGGARHGYTF. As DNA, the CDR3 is TGTGCCAGCAGTGAAGGAGGGGCGAGGCATGGCTACACCTTC.

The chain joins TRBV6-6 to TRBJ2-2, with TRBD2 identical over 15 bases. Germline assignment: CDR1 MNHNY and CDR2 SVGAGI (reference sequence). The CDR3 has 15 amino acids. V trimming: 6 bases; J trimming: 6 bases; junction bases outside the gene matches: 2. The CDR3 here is CASRRTSGGAGELFF. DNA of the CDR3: TGTGCCAGCAGGCGGACTAGCGGGGGGGCCGGGGAGCTGTTTTTT.

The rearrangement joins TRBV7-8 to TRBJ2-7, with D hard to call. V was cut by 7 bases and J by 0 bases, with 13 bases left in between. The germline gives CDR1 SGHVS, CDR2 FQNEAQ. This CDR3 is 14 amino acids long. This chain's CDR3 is CASTPARGSYEQYF. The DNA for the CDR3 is TGTGCCAGCACCCCGGCAAGAGGCTCCTACGAGCAGTACTTC.

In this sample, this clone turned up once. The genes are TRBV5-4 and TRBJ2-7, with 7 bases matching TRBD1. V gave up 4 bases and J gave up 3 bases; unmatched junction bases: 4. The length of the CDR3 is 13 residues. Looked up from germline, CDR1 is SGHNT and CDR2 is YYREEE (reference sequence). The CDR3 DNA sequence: TGTGCCAGCAGCCGTGACAGGGACTACGAGCAGTACTTC. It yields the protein CASSRDRDYEQYF. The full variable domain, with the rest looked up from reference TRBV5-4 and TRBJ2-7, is ETGVTQSPTHLIKTRGQQVTLRCSSQSGHNTVSWYQQALGQGPQFIFQYYREEENGRGNFPPRFSGLQFPNYSSELNVNALELDDSALYLCASSRDRDYEQYFGPGTRLTVT.

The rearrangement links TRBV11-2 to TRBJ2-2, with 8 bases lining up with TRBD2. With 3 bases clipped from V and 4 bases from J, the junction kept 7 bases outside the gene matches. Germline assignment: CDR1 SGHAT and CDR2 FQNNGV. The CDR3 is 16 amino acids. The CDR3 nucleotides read TGTGCCAGCAGCTTTACGGGGGGGCACTCCACCGGGGAGCTGTTTTTT. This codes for CASSFTGGHSTGELFF.

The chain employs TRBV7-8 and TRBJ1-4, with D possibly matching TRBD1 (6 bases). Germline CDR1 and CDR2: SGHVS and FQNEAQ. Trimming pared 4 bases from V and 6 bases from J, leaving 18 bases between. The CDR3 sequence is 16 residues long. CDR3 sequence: CASSSSTARGDEKLFF. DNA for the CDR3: TGTGCCAGCAGCTCCTCCACGGCCAGGGGCGATGAAAAACTGTTTTTT.

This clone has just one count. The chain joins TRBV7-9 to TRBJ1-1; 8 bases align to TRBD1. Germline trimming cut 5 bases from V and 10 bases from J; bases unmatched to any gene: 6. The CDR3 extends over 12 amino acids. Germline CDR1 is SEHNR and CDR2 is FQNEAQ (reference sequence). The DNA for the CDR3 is TGTGCCAGCAGCATAGGACAGGGAAGAGCTTTCTTT. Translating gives CASSIGQGRAFF.